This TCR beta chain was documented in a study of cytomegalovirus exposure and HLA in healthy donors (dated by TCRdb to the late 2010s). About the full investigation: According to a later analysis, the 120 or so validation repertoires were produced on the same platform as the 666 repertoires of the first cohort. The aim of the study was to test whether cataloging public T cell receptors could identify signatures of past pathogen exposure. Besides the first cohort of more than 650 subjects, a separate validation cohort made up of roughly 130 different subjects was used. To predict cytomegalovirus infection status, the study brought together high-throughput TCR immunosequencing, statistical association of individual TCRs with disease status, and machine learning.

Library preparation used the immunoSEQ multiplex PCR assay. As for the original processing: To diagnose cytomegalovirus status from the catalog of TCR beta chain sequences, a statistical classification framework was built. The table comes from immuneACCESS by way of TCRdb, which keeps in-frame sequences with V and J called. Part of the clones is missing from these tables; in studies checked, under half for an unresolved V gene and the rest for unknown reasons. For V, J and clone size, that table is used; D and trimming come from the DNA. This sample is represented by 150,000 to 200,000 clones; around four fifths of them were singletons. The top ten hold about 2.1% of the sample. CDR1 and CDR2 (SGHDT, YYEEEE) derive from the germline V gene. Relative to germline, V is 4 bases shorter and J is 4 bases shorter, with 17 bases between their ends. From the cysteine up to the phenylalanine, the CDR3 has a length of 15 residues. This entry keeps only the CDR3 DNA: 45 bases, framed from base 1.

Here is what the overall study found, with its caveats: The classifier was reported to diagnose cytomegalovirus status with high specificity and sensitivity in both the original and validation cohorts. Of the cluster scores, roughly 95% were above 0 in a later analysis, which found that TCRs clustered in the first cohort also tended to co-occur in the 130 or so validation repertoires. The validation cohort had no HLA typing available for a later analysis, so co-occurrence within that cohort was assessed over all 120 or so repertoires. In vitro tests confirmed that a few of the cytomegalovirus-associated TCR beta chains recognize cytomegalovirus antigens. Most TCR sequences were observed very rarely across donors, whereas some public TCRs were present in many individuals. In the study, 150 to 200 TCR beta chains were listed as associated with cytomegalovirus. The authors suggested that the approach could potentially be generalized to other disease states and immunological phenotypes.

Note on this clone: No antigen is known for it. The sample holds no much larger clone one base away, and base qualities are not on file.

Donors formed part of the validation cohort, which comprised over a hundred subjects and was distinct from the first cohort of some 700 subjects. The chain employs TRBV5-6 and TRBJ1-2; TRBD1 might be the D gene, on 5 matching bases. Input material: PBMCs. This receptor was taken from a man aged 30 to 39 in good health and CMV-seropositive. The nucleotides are TGTGCCAGCAGCCAACCAGACAGACCGATCTATGGCTACACCTTC. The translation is CASSQPDRPIYGYTF.